The rows below give T cell receptor beta chains drawn from one sample of a study of T cell repertoires in cytomegalovirus infection. One entry per CDR3 protein results from TCRdb running MiXCR on the reads. Of about 500,000 distinct CDR3 sequences listed, around 30% were seen once; the top ten hold around a sixth. These receptors lack a known antigen. The sample consisted of cultured PBMCs, taken from culture after CMV antigen stimulation. These receptors were taken from a human donor in good health (CMV status not recorded). Some clones in this sample may be carry-over from other donors' samples. CDR3s include the opening cysteine and the closing phenylalanine or tryptophan. The D gene is left open where the match is weak. Some rows mark clone size as missing; the rest say once, few, many or name a class of expanded clone.

v_gene	abundance	j_gene	d_gene	CDR3nt	CDR3aa
TRBV4-3	-	TRBJ1-1	-	TGCGCCAGCAGCCAAGATGCGGACGGAATGAACACTGAAGCTTTCTTT	CASSQDADGMNTEAFF
TRBV6-6	-	TRBJ2-2	TRBD2	TGTGCCAGCAGTTACTCTAGGCTAGCGGGAGGGACGAACACCGGGGAGCTGTTTTTT	CASSYSRLAGGTNTGELFF
TRBV27	-	TRBJ1-5	-	TGTGCCAGCAGTTTATCAGCTACGTCGGGTGGAGGCAATCAGCCCCAGCATTTT	CASSLSATSGGGNQPQHF
TRBV6-2/TRBV6-3	-	TRBJ1-5	TRBD1	TGTGCCAGCAGGTACTCCGGGACAGGTAATCAGCCCCAGCATTTT	CASRYSGTGNQPQHF
TRBV29-1	once	TRBJ2-2	TRBD2	TGCAGCGTTCGCCTAGCGGGAGCCACCGGGGAGCTGTTTTTT	CSVRLAGATGELFF
TRBV12-3/TRBV12-4	-	TRBJ2-2	-	TGTGCCAGCAGCAGGACTATCCCCGGGGAGCTGTTTTTT	CASSRTIPGELFF
TRBV7-2	few	TRBJ2-1	-	TGTGCCAGCAGCCTTCAGAGGAATGAGCAGTTCTTC	CASSLQRNEQFF
TRBV12-3/TRBV12-4	-	TRBJ2-7	TRBD2	TGTGCCAGCAGTCCAAGACTAGCGCGAGGGGGGCCGGGAGAGCAGTACTTC	CASSPRLARGGPGEQYF
TRBV4-3	-	TRBJ2-2	TRBD1	TGCGCCAGCAGCCAAAGCCCGGACAGGGGGCTGTATGGGGAGCTGTTTTTT	CASSQSPDRGLYGELFF
TRBV7-2	few	TRBJ2-5	TRBD2	TGTGCCAGCAACACACTAGCGGGAGTAGAGACCCAGTACTTC	CASNTLAGVETQYF
TRBV28	many	TRBJ1-3	TRBD1	TGTGCCAGCAGTCTTCAGGGACAGATATTCTCTGGAAACACCATATATTTT	CASSLQGQIFSGNTIYF
TRBV15	few	TRBJ1-1	-	TGTGCCACCAGCAGAGATCTCAGGAACACTGAAGCTTTCTTT	CATSRDLRNTEAFF
TRBV19	few	TRBJ1-2	-	TGTGCCAGTAGCTCCGGACCCGGGAACTATGGCTACACCTTC	CASSSGPGNYGYTF
TRBV5-6	-	TRBJ1-4	-	TGTGCCAGCAGCTTGTCCGGGACGCGAGAAAAACTGTTTTTT	CASSLSGTREKLFF
TRBV3-1	-	TRBJ2-5	TRBD2	TGTGCCAGCAGCTACTATAGACCGGGACTAAGAAAAGAGACCCAGTACTTC	CASSYYRPGLRKETQYF